The 15 T cell receptor beta chains given below trace back to one sample, sequenced in a study of T-cell reconstitution after alpha-beta-depleted transplantation in children (TCRdb year 2016). In the paper's terms, the treatment or condition label means: allogeneic hematopoietic cell transplantation with graft depleted of TCRalphabeta T cells and CD19 B cells. The method was PCR. TCRdb shows the sequencer as Illumina HiSeq 2500. TCR library preparation used molecular barcoding, with unique molecular identifiers applied to normalize quantification of the TCRbeta repertoire. The public reads were quality trimmed at Q25 with fastp and then assembled into clones with MiXCR by TCRdb, keeping productive beta chains. Entries are consolidated by CDR3 protein sequence, retaining the most common genes and DNA. The sample has 700,000 to 850,000 distinct CDR3 sequences on record, roughly 15% of them singletons. The top ten hold approximately 5% of the sample.

The sample here was PBMCs, mostly from graft donor cells, taken 360 days after TCRalphabeta/CD19-depleted stem cell transplant. The receptor set was obtained from a male patient between 5 and 17 years old who had a stem cell transplant for acute lymphoblastic leukemia, so the T cells may come from the graft donor.

This rearrangement joins TRBV3-1 to TRBJ2-7; TRBD2 agrees at 8 bases. Germline V gives CDR1 LGHDT, CDR2 YNNKEL (reference sequence). The CDR3 contains 15 residues. Trimming removed 4 bases from V and 3 bases from J; junction bases left unmatched: 8. DNA for the CDR3: TGTGCCAGCAGCCCCGGCACGGCGGGAGGCTACGAGCAGTACTTC. Protein: CASSPGTAGGYEQYF.

This clonotype was counted a few times. V usage is TRBV11-2 and J usage is TRBJ2-7; D may be TRBD2 (5 bases). The CDR3 length is 14 residues. V was trimmed by 5 bases and J by 2 bases, leaving 13 bases between them. Germline V gene data show CDR1 as SGHAT and CDR2 as FQNNGV. The CDR3 DNA reads TGTGCCAGCAGCCGGACTTGGGAACCCTACGAGCAGTACTTC. This translates into CASSRTWEPYEQYF.

This clonotype was seen only a few times. V is TRBV20-1 and J is TRBJ2-5; perhaps D is TRBD1 or TRBD2 (5 bases each). This CDR3 spans 14 amino acids. The V gene lost 1 base and the J gene lost 2 bases, with 11 bases spanning the gap. Germline CDR1 reads DFQATT; CDR2 reads SNEGSKA (reference sequence). Written as DNA, the CDR3 is TGCAGTGCTAGAGGGGGGACGGGGCAAGAGACCCAGTACTTC. This gives the protein CSARGGTGQETQYF.

The chain combines TRBV11-2 with TRBJ2-5; 12 nucleotides line up with TRBD2. This CDR3 has 18 residues. With V trimmed by 2 bases and J by 4 bases, 11 bases remained unmatched. The germline V gene encodes CDR1 SGHAT and CDR2 FQNNGV. CDR3 region: CASSLFLASGRDRETQYF. CDR3 bases: TGTGCCAGCAGCTTATTTCTGGCTAGCGGGAGGGATCGAGAGACCCAGTACTTC.

This clonotype was counted many times. CDR3 coding DNA: TGTGCCAGCAGTTACGACAGGGGCCCCTACAATGAGCAGTTCTTC. Translated, it gives CASSYDRGPYNEQFF. This sequence joins TRBV6-5 and TRBJ2-1, with 8 bases identical to TRBD1. With V trimmed by 2 bases and J by 2 bases, 2 bases remained unmatched. Per the germline V gene, CDR1 is MNHEY and CDR2 is SVGAGI. The CDR3 is 15 residues long.

This clonotype was observed a handful of times. CDR3 bases: TGTGCCAGCAGCGAACAGGGGGCGCTGGGCTATGGCTACACCTTC. It translates to CASSEQGALGYGYTF. V usage is TRBV9 and J usage is TRBJ1-2, with 9 bases lining up with TRBD1. V was clipped by 3 bases and J by 4 bases; unmatched bases: 7. In germline, CDR1 is SGDLS, CDR2 YYNGEE. The CDR3 extends over 15 amino acids.

This clonotype was recorded at least ten times. Here the CDR3 DNA reads TGCAGTGCCGCCCGGGACAGGGGTGACAATGAGCAGTTCTTC. Protein: CSAARDRGDNEQFF. The chain employs TRBV20-1 and TRBJ2-1; 10 bases are a match to TRBD1. CDR1 and CDR2 from the germline V gene are DFQATT and SNEGSKA (reference sequence). The CDR3 sequence is 14 residues long. V was pared by 6 bases and J by 5 bases, with 7 bases of the junction left unmatched.

This clonotype was counted only a few times. The chain joins TRBV25-1 to TRBJ1-5; D is undetermined. CDR1 MGHDK and CDR2 SYGVNS come from the germline V gene. The ends were cut back, 3 bases at V and 4 bases at J, with 10 bases in the middle. The CDR3 covers 14 residues. CDR3 protein: CASSESYLNQPQHF. The CDR3 nucleotides are TGTGCCAGCAGTGAGTCCTACCTGAATCAGCCCCAGCATTTT.

This clonotype was seen a few times. The chain carries TRBV11-2 and TRBJ1-6; 8 bases are shared with TRBD1. There are 18 residues in the CDR3. Trimming at V came to 5 bases and at J to 5 bases, leaving 14 bases not matched to a gene. The germline V gene has CDR1 SGHAT and CDR2 FQNNGV. In nucleotides, the CDR3 is TGTGCCAGCAGCAAAGCCTCGGGGGACAGGCTAAATAATTCACCCCTCCACTTT. Protein sequence: CASSKASGDRLNNSPLHF.

V gene TRBV19 combines with J gene TRBJ2-1, with D possibly TRBD2 on 6 matching bases. Germline V gene data show CDR1 as LNHDA and CDR2 as SQIVND (reference sequence). V shed 0 bases and J shed 2 bases, with 14 bases lying between them. The CDR3 is made up of 17 amino acids. Here the CDR3 reads CASSIDLAGPPYNEQFF. CDR3 nucleotide sequence: TGTGCCAGTAGTATAGATCTCGCGGGACCTCCCTACAATGAGCAGTTCTTC.

This clonotype was counted at least ten times. This sequence joins TRBV21-1 and TRBJ1-6; the table's TRBD1 call for D was not verified on the DNA. TRBV21-1 constitutes a pseudogene. This CDR3 has 14 amino acids. As DNA, the CDR3 is TGTGCCAGCAGTGGGACAGGTGGCAATTCACCCCTCCACTTT. The encoded protein is CASSGTGGNSPLHF.

This clonotype was counted at least ten times. The V and J genes are TRBV10-3 and TRBJ2-1; 9 positions agree with TRBD2. CDR1 and CDR2 from the germline V gene are ENHRY and SYGVKD. V lost 8 bases, J lost 9 bases, and 17 bases stayed unmatched. The CDR3 is 16 amino acids. This CDR3 reads CAIRLREGLISGEQFF. The CDR3 region has the DNA TGTGCCATCCGGTTGCGGGAGGGCCTAATTAGTGGTGAGCAGTTCTTC.

This chain joins TRBV7-2 and TRBJ1-2; TRBD1 agrees at 7 bases. Germline CDR1 and CDR2: SGHTA and FQGNSA. This CDR3 has 15 amino acids. The ends lost 4 bases at V and 4 bases at J; junction bases unmatched: 9. CDR3 sequence: CASSYWDSSSYGYTF. The DNA for the CDR3 is TGTGCCAGCAGCTACTGGGACAGCTCGAGCTATGGCTACACCTTC.

Here the CDR3 reads CASSLRGFVGGYTF. In DNA, the CDR3 is TGTGCCAGCAGTTTACGGGGGTTCGTGGGTGGCTACACCTTC. The chain couples TRBV12-3 or TRBV12-4 to TRBJ1-2; maybe TRBD1 (5 bases). This CDR3 is 14 amino acids long. Deletions cut 2 bases from V and 7 bases from J, with 14 bases between.

The rearrangement links TRBV10-3 to TRBJ2-2, with D possibly TRBD2 on 5 matching bases. This CDR3 region has 15 residues. Germline CDR1 ENHRY, CDR2 SYGVKD. The ends were cut back, 10 bases at V and 5 bases at J, with 20 bases in the middle. This CDR3 reads CATGHPGLGTGELFF. The DNA for the CDR3 is TGTGCCACCGGCCATCCGGGATTGGGAACCGGGGAGCTGTTTTTT.